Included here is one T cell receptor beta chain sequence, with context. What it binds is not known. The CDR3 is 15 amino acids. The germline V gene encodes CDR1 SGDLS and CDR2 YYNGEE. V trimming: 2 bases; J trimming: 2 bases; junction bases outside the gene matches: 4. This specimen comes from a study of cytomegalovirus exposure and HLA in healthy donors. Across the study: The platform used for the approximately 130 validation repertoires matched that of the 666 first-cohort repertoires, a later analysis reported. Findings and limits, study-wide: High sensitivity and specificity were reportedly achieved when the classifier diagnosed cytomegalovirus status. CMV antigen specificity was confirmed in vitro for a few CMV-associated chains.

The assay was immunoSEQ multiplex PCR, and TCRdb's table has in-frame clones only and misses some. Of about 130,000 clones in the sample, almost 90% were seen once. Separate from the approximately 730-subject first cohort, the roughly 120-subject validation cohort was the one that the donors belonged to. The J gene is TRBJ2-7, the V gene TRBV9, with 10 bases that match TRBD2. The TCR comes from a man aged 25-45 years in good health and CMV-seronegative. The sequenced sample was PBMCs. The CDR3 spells CASSVLAGVAYEQYF. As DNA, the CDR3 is TGTGCCAGCAGCGTTCTAGCGGGAGTTGCCTACGAGCAGTACTTC.